Presented here are 11 T cell receptor beta chains from one specimen sequenced in a study of response to subunit inactivated influenza vaccine. Each CDR3 protein is one row after TCRdb ran MiXCR on the RT-PCR reads. This table holds hundreds of thousands of distinct CDR3 sequences, about 25% found once. The sample was CD4+ T cells sorted from PBMCs, taken roughly 5 days after vaccination. These receptors all stem from a man in his forties or fifties who received an inactivated influenza vaccine.

The V and J genes are TRBV3-1 and TRBJ2-5; 14 nucleotides agree with TRBD2. Germline trimming cut 1 base from V and 1 base from J; bases unmatched to any gene: 2. This CDR3 is built from 17 residues. Germline assignment: CDR1 LGHDT and CDR2 YNNKEL (reference sequence). This CDR3 is CASSQGTSGRIQETQYF. DNA for the CDR3: TGTGCCAGCAGCCAAGGGACTAGCGGGAGGATCCAAGAGACCCAGTACTTC.

This clonotype has a handful of counts. The rearrangement joins TRBV10-3 to TRBJ1-1, with 8 bases aligning to TRBD1. This CDR3 is 15 amino acids long. Losses at the gene ends were 2 bases for V and 4 bases for J; bases not matched to a gene: 6. CDR1 ENHRY and CDR2 SYGVKD come from the germline V gene. The CDR3 DNA follows: TGTGCCATCAGTGAGCACGGGACAGGCGGCACTGAAGCTTTCTTT. As protein: CAISEHGTGGTEAFF.

V is TRBV3-1 and J is TRBJ2-1; D is unresolved. Germline assignment: CDR1 LGHDT and CDR2 YNNKEL (reference sequence). V gave up 1 base and J gave up 5 bases, with 9 bases separating them. The CDR3 loop spans 14 amino acids. The DNA for the CDR3 is TGTGCCAGCAGCCAAGTCGGACCGCACAATGAGCAGTTCTTC. Amino acids: CASSQVGPHNEQFF.

This clonotype has at least ten counts. V and J are TRBV20-1 and TRBJ2-1; a weak D match, TRBD2 (6 bases). Germline V gene lookup returns CDR1 DFQATT and CDR2 SNEGSKA (reference sequence). V gave up 3 bases and J gave up 6 bases, with 21 bases separating them. This CDR3 is 16 amino acids long. The CDR3 DNA reads TGCAGTGCTAGGCAAGGGACTCGGAGGGGTGGCAATGAGCAGTTCTTC. The encoded protein is CSARQGTRRGGNEQFF.

This clonotype was counted a few times. The V call is TRBV4-3, the J call TRBJ2-2, with D possibly being TRBD1 (5 bases). In germline, CDR1 is LGHNA, CDR2 YSLEER. V was cut by 0 bases and J by 6 bases, with 14 bases left in between. The CDR3 runs 16 residues. CDR3 loop: CASSQDYSWGAGELFF. CDR3 nucleotides: TGCGCCAGCAGCCAAGACTATTCCTGGGGCGCCGGGGAGCTGTTTTTT.

This clonotype showed up just a few times. The gene calls are TRBV9 and TRBJ2-2, with D unresolved. Trimming removed 0 bases at V and 6 bases at J, with 3 bases between. The CDR3 is 12 residues long. Germline V gene sequence: CDR1 SGDLS, CDR2 YYNGEE. CDR3 DNA sequence: TGTGCCAGCAGCGTAGTATCCGGGGAGCTGTTTTTT. Residues: CASSVVSGELFF.

This clonotype was counted ten times or more. The CDR3 reads CASSGSPSGRFQETQYF. DNA of the CDR3: TGTGCCAGCAGCGGAAGTCCTAGCGGGAGATTTCAAGAGACCCAGTACTTC. This chain links TRBV7-8 with TRBJ2-5; TRBD2 agrees at 10 bases. The CDR3 is made up of 17 amino acids. Trimming removed 5 bases from V and 2 bases from J; junction bases left unmatched: 11. From germline, CDR1 is SGHVS and CDR2 FQNEAQ.

The chain has TRBV12-3 or TRBV12-4 and TRBJ2-1, with D perhaps TRBD2 (5 bases). The CDR3 loop spans 13 amino acids. V dropped 5 bases and J dropped 5 bases, with 10 bases sitting between them. CDR3 loop: CASSTLRDNEQFF. CDR3 in DNA: TGTGCCAGCAGTACCCTGAGGGACAATGAGCAGTTCTTC.

The chain combines TRBV6-5 with TRBJ2-2; TRBD2 matches at 7 bases. The junction had 3 bases not matched to a gene; V was cut back by 2 bases and J by 0 bases. The germline V gene encodes CDR1 MNHEY and CDR2 SVGAGI. The CDR3 has 16 amino acids. CDR3 loop: CASSYRGVSNTGELFF. In DNA, the CDR3 is TGTGCCAGCAGTTACCGGGGGGTCTCGAACACCGGGGAGCTGTTTTTT.

The chain uses TRBV29-1 and TRBJ2-4; 8 bases are shared with TRBD1. The junction had 7 bases not matched to a gene; V was cut back by 3 bases and J by 9 bases. The CDR3 sequence is 13 residues long. Germline CDR1 SQVTM, CDR2 ANQGSEA. The CDR3 DNA sequence: TGCAGCGTTGATCAGGGGGCGAGGGGCATTCAGTACTTC. This encodes CSVDQGARGIQYF.

This chain uses TRBV20-1 with TRBJ2-1; 8 positions match TRBD1. The V segment lost 6 bases and the J segment 1 base; nucleotides outside the gene matches: 11. Looked up from germline, CDR1 is DFQATT and CDR2 is SNEGSKA (reference sequence). The CDR3 is made up of 16 amino acids. As DNA, the CDR3 is TGCAGTGCCCCAGGACCCGGACAGGGATCCTACAATGAGCAGTTCTTC. Translation: CSAPGPGQGSYNEQFF.